Listed below are T cell receptor beta chains from one sample, sequenced in a study of memory CD4+ T cells and cytomegalovirus serostatus. Repertoires were generated with immunoSEQ multiplex PCR, while TCRdb's copy carries only in-frame clones and drops some. This sample has roughly 50,000 clones, with 82% found just once. Sequenced material: memory CD4+ T cells from blood. These receptors were obtained from an adult in good health and CMV-seronegative. Some clones in this sample may be carry-over from other donors' samples. Both conserved end residues are part of each CDR3. Each record gives: D gene, V gene, J gene, clone size, CDR3 DNA, CDR3 protein. The D gene is left open where the match is weak. Clone sizes are given selectively: once, few, many, or a class where the clone is expanded.

NA	TRBV27	TRBJ2-3	NA	TGTGCCAGCAGTCTCATCCCATCTAGCACAGATACGCAGTATTTT	CASSLIPSSTDTQYF
TRBD2	TRBV4-1	TRBJ2-3	NA	TGCGCCAGCAGCCTCCGGGACTACACAGATACGCAGTATTTT	CASSLRDYTDTQYF
NA	TRBV6-6	TRBJ2-7	medium-sized	TGTGCCAGCAGATTCACAGGGGAGCAGTACTTC	CASRFTGEQYF
NA	TRBV28	TRBJ2-3	once	TGTGCCAGCAGTCCTCGGGGGTGGGGGATCGATACGCAGTATTTT	CASSPRGWGIDTQYF
NA	TRBV28	TRBJ1-1	few	TGTGCCAGCAGTTTGTCGGGCAGGGAAGAAGCTTTCTTT	CASSLSGREEAFF
NA	TRBV5-4	TRBJ2-3	NA	TGTGCCAGCAGAACCGGGACCACAGATACGCAGTATTTT	CASRTGTTDTQYF
NA	TRBV6-6	TRBJ1-1	NA	TGTGCCATCCACTCTTCCGGGCGGAGAGGGGAAGCTTTCTTT	CAIHSSGRRGEAFF
NA	TRBV29-1	TRBJ2-3	NA	TGCAGCGTTGAAACAGGGAGCGTGGTGACAGATACGCAGTATTTT	CSVETGSVVTDTQYF
NA	TRBV11-2	TRBJ2-1	NA	TGTGCCAGCAGCTTAGTCGGGACGGGGCAGTTCTTC	CASSLVGTGQFF
NA	TRBV29-1	TRBJ1-1	few	TGCAGCGTCCGCGCGGGTTCGCACACTGAAGCTTTCTTT	CSVRAGSHTEAFF
NA	TRBV6-5	TRBJ2-7	NA	TGTGCCAGCGGGGACCCCACCTCCGAGCAGTACTTC	CASGDPTSEQYF
NA	TRBV2	TRBJ1-5	NA	TGTGCCAGCAGTGCGGGGCGACCCCGGGGGCAGCCCCAGCATTTT	CASSAGRPRGQPQHF
TRBD2	TRBV6-6	TRBJ2-1	NA	TGTGCCAGCAGTCACAGACTAGCGGGGGAGTTCTTC	CASSHRLAGEFF
TRBD1	TRBV5-6	TRBJ2-3	once	TGTGCCAGCAGCCTTCGGACAGGGGGCCGCTCAGATACGCAGTATTTT	CASSLRTGGRSDTQYF
TRBD1	TRBV9	TRBJ2-1	NA	TGTGCCAGCAGCCCAGGGGGAATATACAATGAGCAGTTCTTC	CASSPGGIYNEQFF
TRBD2	TRBV19	TRBJ2-7	NA	TGTGCCAGTACCACTAGCGGGAGGGCCGTCGGTTCCTACGAGCAGTACTTC	CASTTSGRAVGSYEQYF
NA	TRBV4-2	TRBJ2-3	NA	TGTGCCAGCAGCCAAGATCGAACAGATACGCAGTATTTT	CASSQDRTDTQYF
NA	TRBV15	TRBJ2-7	once	TGTGCCACCAGCAGAGGGATTCGGGACGAGCAGTACTTC	CATSRGIRDEQYF
TRBD1	TRBV2	TRBJ1-2	once	TGTGCCAGCAGTAGGGACAGTAACTATGGCTACACCTTC	CASSRDSNYGYTF
TRBD1	TRBV18	TRBJ1-1	NA	TGTGCCAGCTCACAAACAGGGGGCGGCACTGAAGCTTTCTTT	CASSQTGGGTEAFF
NA	TRBV18	TRBJ2-5	NA	TGTGCCAGCTCCTCGGCGGGGGAGACCCAGTACTTC	CASSSAGETQYF